This is a list of T cell receptor beta chains from one sample in a study of cytomegalovirus exposure and HLA in healthy donors. Method: immunoSEQ multiplex PCR; TCRdb's copy keeps in-frame clones and lacks some. Here the sample spans over 100,000 clones, 60% to 85% being singletons. Sequencing used PBMCs. The receptors originated from a woman aged 40 to 55 in good health and CMV-seronegative. The conserved cysteine and the conserved F or W are not part of the CDR3 here.

>TRBV5-1|TRBJ2-6
ASSFVAGANVLT
>TRBV30|TRBJ1-3
AWKGARNTIY
>TRBV7-9|TRBJ2-7
ASSFPGGLSYEQY
>TRBV5-6|TRBJ2-7
ASSLVARGYEQY
>TRBV4-1|TRBJ1-4
ASSQVWGQGEKLF
>TRBV7-2|TRBJ1-5
ASSGLGQGIQPQH
>TRBV5-1|TRBJ2-3
ASSLGLAGSIPGDTQY
>TRBV7-9|TRBJ1-6
ASSEGAGLSPLH
>TRBV27|TRBJ1-1
ASSPLWTGINTEAF
>TRBV5-6|TRBJ2-2
ASRSWAGPGELF
>TRBV18|TRBJ1-3
ASSPGQTNSGNTIY
>TRBV9|TRBJ1-1
ASSVDPRTGSEAF
>TRBV5-8|TRBJ2-5
ASRLPPARVWSEETQY
>TRBV15|TRBJ1-1
ATRKRQGTDTEAF
>TRBV25-1|TRBJ1-2
ASSPQNRGTYGYT
>TRBV25-1|TRBJ1-5
ASSTRGVSQPQH
>TRBV6-5|TRBJ2-3
ASSSGQLTDTQY
>TRBV28|TRBJ1-5
ASSSRDRGFSQPQH
>TRBV2|TRBJ2-3
ASRGQPGLGSTDTQY
>TRBV5-6|TRBJ1-6
ASSYRDRDNSPLH
>TRBV7-9|TRBJ2-5
ASSPQTGLQETQY
>TRBV27|TRBJ1-1
ASSPRPAGGRGEAF
>TRBV29-1|TRBJ2-7
SATGLAGYGEQY
>TRBV19|TRBJ1-6
ASSPPAGQINSPLH
>TRBV5-1|TRBJ2-3
ASSLSGGRTDTQY
>TRBV6-5|TRBJ2-7
ASSYLTGTGVGEQY
>TRBV6-6|TRBJ2-1
ASSMGLSGGDSVEF
>TRBV28|TRBJ2-3
ASSSGGSTDTQY
>TRBV7-8|TRBJ2-5
ASRRLVHETQY
>TRBV7-9|TRBJ1-6
ASSLGAGGFYNSPLH
>TRBV27|TRBJ1-1
ASILTGESFEGEAF
>TRBV4-2|TRBJ2-7
ASSQVQGIDEQY
>TRBV5-1|TRBJ2-7
ASSLDLAGSSYEQY
>TRBV28|TRBJ1-1
ASSRDWTGNTEAF
>TRBV6-1|TRBJ1-2
ASSEIGSYGYT
>TRBV9|TRBJ2-5
ASMFGQGGLGETQY
>TRBV5-4|TRBJ2-5
ASSLTTAGAQY